These 17 T cell receptor beta chains originate from one sample sequenced in a study of OX40 agonist ivuxolimab in advanced cancers. Generated by immunoSEQ multiplex PCR, the TCRdb table keeps only in-frame clones and is missing some. This table has some 80,000 clones, around 91% appearing once. The sample in question was CD4+ or CD8+ T cells sorted from blood, obtained in a trial of the OX40 agonist ivuxolimab. The receptor source for this set is an adult with an advanced solid tumor such as melanoma, head and neck, liver or kidney cancer.

This clone was counted once. The chain uses TRBV6-5 and TRBJ2-7; D ambiguous. V was shortened by 3 bases and J by 1 base, with 7 bases between the two germline ends. Germline V gene data show CDR1 as MNHEY and CDR2 as SVGAGI. The CDR3 has 13 residues. The CDR3 here is CASSYRVSYEQYF. CDR3 DNA sequence: TGTGCCAGCAGTTATCGGGTATCCTACGAGCAGTACTTC.

The chain joins TRBV11-2 to TRBJ1-2, with D possibly matching TRBD1 (5 bases). Trimming removed 3 bases from V and 5 bases from J, with 13 bases in between. Germline lookup yields CDR1 SGHAT and CDR2 FQNNGV. This CDR3 has 14 residues. In DNA form, the CDR3 reads TGTGCCAGCAGCTTTACAGGAGGAGGGTATGGCTACACCTTC. This gives the protein CASSFTGGGYGYTF.

The rearrangement uses TRBV18 and TRBJ2-2, with D perhaps matching TRBD1 or TRBD2 (5 bases each). This CDR3 is 15 amino acids long. Trimming left V 2 bases short and J 5 bases short, with 12 bases between. CDR1 is KGHSH and CDR2 is LQKENI in the germline V gene. The CDR3 nucleotides are TGTGCCAGCTCACCAGGGACCGGGCGGACCGGGGAGCTGTTTTTT. This translates into CASSPGTGRTGELFF.

This clone was seen only a few times. The chain links TRBV7-8 to TRBJ2-2, with a possible D match to TRBD2 (7 bases). CDR3 length: 12 residues. V was pared by 8 bases and J by 6 bases, with 10 bases between. CDR1 and CDR2 (germline): SGHVS, FQNEAQ. The CDR3 DNA reads as TGTGCCAGCGCCGGGGGGCCCGGGGAGCTGTTTTTT. It yields the protein CASAGGPGELFF.

This rearrangement joins TRBV14 to TRBJ2-3, with D unclear. V was pared by 0 bases and J by 3 bases, with 10 bases between. Germline CDR1 SGHDN, CDR2 FVKESK. The CDR3 length is 15 residues. The DNA for the CDR3 is TGTGCCAGCAGCCAAGATCTTAAGCAGACAGATACGCAGTATTTT. Amino acid sequence: CASSQDLKQTDTQYF.

The sample holds one count of this clone. The rearrangement links TRBV5-1 to TRBJ2-1, with D possibly being TRBD1 or TRBD2 (5 bases each). The V gene's germline CDR1 is SGHRS and CDR2 YFSETQ. With 6 bases removed from V and 4 bases from J, the gap between germline ends came to 20 bases. The CDR3 has 16 residues. CDR3 region: CASTSVPGTPYNEQFF. The CDR3 DNA is TGCGCCAGCACCTCAGTCCCCGGGACCCCATACAATGAGCAGTTCTTC.

The rearrangement joins TRBV10-3 to TRBJ2-1, with 10 positions matching TRBD2. Germline lookup yields CDR1 ENHRY and CDR2 SYGVKD. V gave up 3 bases and J gave up 4 bases; unmatched junction bases: 3. The CDR3 is 15 residues long. The chain's CDR3 is CAISEGSGRYNEQFF. The CDR3 bases are TGTGCCATCAGTGAAGGTAGCGGGAGGTACAATGAGCAGTTCTTC.

The chain couples TRBV18 to TRBJ2-3; 8 nucleotides align to TRBD1. This CDR3 has 15 residues. V lost 3 bases, J lost 3 bases, and 5 bases stayed unmatched. Germline CDR1 KGHSH, CDR2 LQKENI. CDR3 residues: CASSPSGTGTDTQYF. In DNA form, the CDR3 reads TGTGCCAGCTCACCCTCCGGGACAGGAACAGATACGCAGTATTTT.

This chain uses TRBV19 with TRBJ1-3; 7 nucleotides align to TRBD1. The V and J ends lost 5 bases and 0 bases, in that order; junction bases with no gene match: 10. Germline V gene lookup returns CDR1 LNHDA and CDR2 SQIVND (reference sequence). CDR3 length: 17 amino acids. The CDR3 nucleotides read TGTGCCAGTAGTGAGGACAGGATTATGAGCTCTGGAAACACCATATATTTT. This sequence encodes CASSEDRIMSSGNTIYF.

The rearrangement uses TRBV2 and TRBJ2-3, with D unresolved. Trimming stripped 6 bases from V and 0 bases from J, with 13 bases between. The CDR3 runs to 15 residues. Looked up from germline, CDR1 is SNHLY and CDR2 is FYNNEI. The CDR3 DNA follows: TGTGCCAGCAGGCCCGTTGGTACTAGCACAGATACGCAGTATTTT. Protein: CASRPVGTSTDTQYF.

The chain couples TRBV6-5 to TRBJ2-7, with 15 bases identical to TRBD2. This CDR3 region has 16 residues. J was trimmed by 4 bases and V by 4 bases; bases with no gene match: 5. Germline-derived CDR1 and CDR2 are MNHEY and SVGAGI. The CDR3 DNA sequence: TGTGCCAGCAGTTCGGGACTAGCGGGAGGAGGTTACGAGCAGTACTTC. This gives the protein CASSSGLAGGGYEQYF.

The genes are TRBV18 and TRBJ1-1, with D maybe TRBD1 (5 bases). The CDR3 covers 15 residues. V was trimmed by 6 bases and J by 6 bases, leaving 20 bases between them. Germline V gene data show CDR1 as KGHSH and CDR2 as LQKENI. In DNA, the CDR3 is TGTGCCAGCTCGCTATCCCAGGGCGGGTCGGCTGAAGCTTTCTTT. This encodes CASSLSQGGSAEAFF.

This clone was seen only a few times. The chain combines TRBV7-9 with TRBJ1-2; TRBD1 agrees at 9 bases. The CDR3 contains 13 residues. The V gene end was trimmed by 4 bases and the J gene end by 6 bases; junction bases not matched to a gene: 3. CDR1 and CDR2 from the germline V gene are SEHNR and FQNEAQ (reference sequence). CDR3 sequence (DNA): TGTGCCAGCAGCTACCGGACAGGGGATGGCTACACCTTC. Translated: CASSYRTGDGYTF.

The chain employs TRBV9 and TRBJ2-1; D remains ambiguous. This CDR3 has 15 amino acids. V was shortened by 4 bases and J by 0 bases, with 11 bases between the two germline ends. Germline CDR1 is SGDLS and CDR2 is YYNGEE. The CDR3 DNA sequence: TGTGCCAGCAGCTTTACCCCGGGCTCCTACAATGAGCAGTTCTTC. Amino acids: CASSFTPGSYNEQFF.

The chain employs TRBV9 and TRBJ2-2; 13 bases line up with TRBD2. Germline values: CDR1 SGDLS, CDR2 YYNGEE. This CDR3 comprises 17 residues. Trimming removed 1 base from V and 3 bases from J; junction bases left unmatched: 3. The CDR3 coding sequence is TGTGCCAGCAGCGTAACTAGCGGGAGGGACTACACCGGGGAGCTGTTTTTT. Its protein product is CASSVTSGRDYTGELFF.

The chain recombines TRBV11-3 with TRBJ2-1; TRBD2 aligns across 10 bases. Germline CDR1 SGHNT, CDR2 YENEEA. This CDR3 spans 15 amino acids. Losses at the gene ends were 5 bases for V and 7 bases for J; bases not matched to a gene: 8. CDR3 sequence reads: CASSPGGLAQNEQFF. The CDR3, as DNA: TGTGCCAGCAGCCCGGGGGGACTAGCGCAAAATGAGCAGTTCTTC.

The rearrangement uses TRBV5-1 and TRBJ2-2, with no clear D. V lost 0 bases and J lost 0, with 9 bases in between. This CDR3 spans 16 amino acids. Germline V lookup: CDR1 SGHRS, CDR2 YFSETQ. The CDR3: CASSLVGRANTGELFF. In DNA, the CDR3 is TGCGCCAGCAGCTTGGTTGGCAGAGCGAACACCGGGGAGCTGTTTTTT.